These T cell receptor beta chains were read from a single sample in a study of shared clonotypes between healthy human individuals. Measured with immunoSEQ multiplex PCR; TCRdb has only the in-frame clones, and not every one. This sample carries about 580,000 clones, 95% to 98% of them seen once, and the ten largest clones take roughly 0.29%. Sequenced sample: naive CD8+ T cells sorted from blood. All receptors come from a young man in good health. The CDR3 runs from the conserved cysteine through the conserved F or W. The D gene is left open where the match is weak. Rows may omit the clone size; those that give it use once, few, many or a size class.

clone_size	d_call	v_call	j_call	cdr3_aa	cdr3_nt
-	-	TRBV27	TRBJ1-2	CASSLSGGDYYGYTF	TGTGCCAGCAGTTTATCAGGGGGGGATTACTATGGCTACACCTTC
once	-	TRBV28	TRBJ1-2	CASSLGTEYRSNYGYTF	TGTGCCAGCAGTTTAGGGACGGAGTACCGTTCTAACTATGGCTACACCTTC
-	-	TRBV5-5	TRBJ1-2	CASSLVSGATGYTF	TGTGCCAGCAGCTTGGTATCCGGGGCTACTGGCTACACCTTC
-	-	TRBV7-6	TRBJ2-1	CASSLSPGASYNEQFF	TGTGCCAGCAGTCTCTCCCCGGGAGCAAGTTACAATGAGCAGTTCTTC
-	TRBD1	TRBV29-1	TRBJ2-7	CSVESDRGPYEQYF	TGCAGCGTTGAGTCGGACAGGGGGCCCTACGAGCAGTACTTC
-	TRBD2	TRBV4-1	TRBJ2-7	CASSHAGTSYEQYF	TGCGCCAGCAGCCATGCCGGGACTAGCTACGAGCAGTACTTC
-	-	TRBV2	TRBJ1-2	CASMEGYYGYTF	TGTGCCAGCATGGAGGGTTACTATGGCTACACCTTC
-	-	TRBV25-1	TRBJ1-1	CASSELSGAEAFF	TGTGCCAGCAGTGAATTATCCGGGGCCGAAGCTTTCTTT
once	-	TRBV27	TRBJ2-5	CASRGGGPGWVQYF	TGTGCCAGCAGGGGGGGCGGCCCGGGGTGGGTCCAGTACTTC
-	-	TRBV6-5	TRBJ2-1	CASSYKLGGPNEQFF	TGTGCCAGCAGTTACAAACTAGGCGGGCCCAATGAGCAGTTCTTC
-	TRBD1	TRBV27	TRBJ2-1	CASSQGTASYNEQFF	TGTGCCAGCAGTCAGGGGACAGCCTCCTACAATGAGCAGTTCTTC
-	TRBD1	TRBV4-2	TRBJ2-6	CASSQTMTGSSSGANVLTF	TGTGCCAGCAGCCAGACGATGACAGGGTCGAGCTCTGGGGCCAACGTCCTGACTTTC
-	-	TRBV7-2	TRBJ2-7	CASSLATPWEQYF	TGTGCCAGCAGCTTAGCCACGCCGTGGGAGCAGTACTTC
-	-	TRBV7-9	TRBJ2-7	CASSLARTVSYEQYF	TGTGCCAGCAGCTTAGCGAGGACAGTCTCCTACGAGCAGTACTTC
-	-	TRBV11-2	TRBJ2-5	CASSLETVETQYF	TGTGCCAGCAGCTTAGAAACGGTCGAGACCCAGTACTTC
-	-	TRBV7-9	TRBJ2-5	CASGSLDEETQYF	TGTGCCAGCGGATCGCTGGATGAAGAGACCCAGTACTTC
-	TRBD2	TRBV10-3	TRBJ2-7	CAIMAGGEQYF	TGTGCCATCATGGCGGGAGGTGAGCAGTACTTC
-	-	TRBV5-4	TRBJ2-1	CASSLMGSLNEQFF	TGTGCCAGCAGCTTGATGGGTAGCCTCAATGAGCAGTTCTTC
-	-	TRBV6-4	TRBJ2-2	CASSDGTGELFF	TGTGCCAGCAGTGACGGCACCGGGGAGCTGTTTTTT
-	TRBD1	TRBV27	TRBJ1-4	CASSDPGTGDEKLFF	TGTGCCAGCAGTGACCCCGGGACAGGAGATGAAAAACTGTTTTTT
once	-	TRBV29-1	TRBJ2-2	CSARDTDKPFTGELFF	TGCAGCGCCCGGGACACCGACAAACCTTTCACCGGGGAGCTGTTTTTT
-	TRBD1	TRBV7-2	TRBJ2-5	CASDRTGWQETQYF	TGTGCCAGCGACCGGACAGGGTGGCAAGAGACCCAGTACTTC
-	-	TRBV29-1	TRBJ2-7	CSVGPGQKYEQYF	TGCAGCGTTGGACCGGGACAAAAATACGAGCAGTACTTC
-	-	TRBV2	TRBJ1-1	CASSDRGRNTEAFF	TGTGCCAGCAGTGATCGGGGGCGCAACACTGAAGCTTTCTTT
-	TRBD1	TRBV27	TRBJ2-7	CASSAGGEAYEQYF	TGTGCCAGCAGTGCAGGGGGAGAAGCCTACGAGCAGTACTTC
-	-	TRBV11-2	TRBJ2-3	CASSFSPGGTDTQYF	TGTGCCAGCAGCTTTAGCCCTGGTGGGACAGATACGCAGTATTTT
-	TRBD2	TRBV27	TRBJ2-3	CASRGHSGGDTQYF	TGTGCCAGCAGAGGCCACAGCGGGGGAGATACGCAGTATTTT
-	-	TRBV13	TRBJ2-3	CASSLAGEGDTQYF	TGTGCCAGCAGCTTAGCAGGGGAGGGAGATACGCAGTATTTT
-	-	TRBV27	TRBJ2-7	CASSWGGMGTPYEQYF	TGTGCCAGCAGTTGGGGCGGAATGGGGACACCCTACGAGCAGTACTTC
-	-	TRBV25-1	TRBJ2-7	CASRGGSTQYF	TGTGCCAGCAGGGGTGGCAGTACGCAGTACTTC
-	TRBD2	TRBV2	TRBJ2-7	CASSAPGLAGSEQYF	TGTGCCAGCAGCGCACCGGGACTAGCGGGAAGCGAGCAGTACTTC
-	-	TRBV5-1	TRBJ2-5	CASSLAVGAQETQYF	TGCGCCAGCAGCTTGGCCGTGGGGGCTCAAGAGACCCAGTACTTC
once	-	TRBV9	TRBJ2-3	CASSVEFRTDTQYF	TGTGCCAGCAGCGTAGAGTTCCGCACAGATACGCAGTATTTT
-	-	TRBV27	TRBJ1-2	CASSLGGLYGYTF	TGTGCCAGCAGTTTAGGGGGCCTCTATGGCTACACCTTC
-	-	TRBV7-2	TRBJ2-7	CASSTWTEGPYEQYF	TGTGCCAGCAGCACTTGGACAGAGGGTCCCTACGAGCAGTACTTC
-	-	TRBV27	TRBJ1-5	CASSSHGSLTNQPQHF	TGTGCCAGCAGTTCTCACGGGAGTTTGACCAATCAGCCCCAGCATTTT
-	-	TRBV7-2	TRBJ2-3	CASSLVQEGLGSTDTQYF	TGTGCCAGCAGCTTAGTACAAGAGGGATTAGGTAGCACAGATACGCAGTATTTT
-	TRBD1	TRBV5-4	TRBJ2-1	CASSLVDRPPLNEQFF	TGTGCCAGCAGCTTAGTGGACAGGCCGCCCCTCAATGAGCAGTTCTTC
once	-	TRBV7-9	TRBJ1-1	CASSLRHGNTEAFF	TGTGCCAGCAGCTTGAGGCACGGAAACACTGAAGCTTTCTTT
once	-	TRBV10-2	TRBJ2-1	CASATGASNYNEQFF	TGCGCCAGCGCGACCGGGGCCTCCAACTACAATGAGCAGTTCTTC
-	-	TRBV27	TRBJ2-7	CASSHAGKYEQYF	TGTGCCAGCAGTCATGCGGGGAAATACGAGCAGTACTTC
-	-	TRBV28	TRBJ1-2	CASSFYPPDRRSYGYTF	TGTGCCAGCAGTTTTTACCCCCCTGACAGGCGTTCCTATGGCTACACCTTC
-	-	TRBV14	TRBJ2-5	CASSQGLAIQETQYF	TGTGCCAGCAGCCAAGGGCTAGCGATACAAGAGACCCAGTACTTC
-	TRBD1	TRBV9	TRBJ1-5	CASSAGTGRGQPQHF	TGTGCCAGCAGCGCCGGGACAGGGAGGGGTCAGCCCCAGCATTTT
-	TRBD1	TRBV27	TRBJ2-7	CASTRYGQGDYEQYF	TGTGCCAGCACCCGATACGGTCAGGGGGACTACGAGCAGTACTTC
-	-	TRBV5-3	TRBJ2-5	CARGKGTPKQETQYF	TGTGCCAGAGGGAAGGGGACACCGAAGCAAGAGACCCAGTACTTC
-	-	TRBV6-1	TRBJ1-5	CASSEGFAGRGQPQHF	TGTGCCAGCAGTGAGGGGTTTGCGGGGCGGGGTCAGCCCCAGCATTTT
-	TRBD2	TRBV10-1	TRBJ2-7	CAGRVQLSYEQYF	TGCGCCGGGAGGGTGCAACTCTCCTACGAGCAGTACTTC